This TCR beta chain was sequenced in a study of neurological immune-mediated disorders. Indicated time point: longitudinal time-point 1 (baseline). Unsorted libraries were derived from 2 million PBMCs stored at -80 C. Findings and caveats of the study: Sharing of CDR3 amino acid sequences among expanded clones across subjects was absent, suggesting private repertoires in all groups.

This clonotype has a handful of counts. Its matching antigen is unknown. The authors made cDNA by 5'RACE with 10-nucleotide random UMIs. The yield of each sequencing run was over 160 million TCR-beta sequences from 15-18 subjects. TCRdb reprocessed the 5' RACE reads via MiXCR and lists one record per CDR3 protein. Of some 68,000 distinct CDR3 sequences in the sample, about 13% were seen once. This TCR was sampled from a female donor with HTLV-1-associated myelopathy (HAM/TSP). The material sequenced was PBMCs.

Written as DNA, the CDR3 is TGTGCCAGCAGCCTGACTAGCGGGGGGGCAAGAGATACGCAGTATTTT. It encodes CASSLTSGGARDTQYF. V and J are TRBV12-3 or TRBV12-4 and TRBJ2-3, with 14 bases aligning to TRBD2. Trimming took 6 bases from V and 5 from J; bases not matched to a gene: 7. This CDR3 is built from 16 residues.